This T cell receptor beta chain was identified during a study of vaccination effects on CD4 cells after COVID-19. Profiled with immunoSEQ multiplex PCR; TCRdb holds only in-frame clones, not every one. The sample yields approximately 70,000 clones, about four fifths seen once. This clone was observed a single time. Its antigen is as yet unknown. Study results and limitations: Clones from infection and from vaccination both contracted markedly late after vaccination.

With the ViraFEST assay, the study expanded antigen-specific CD4+ T cells using viral peptide pools, then sequenced them. The culture ran for 9 to 11 days, and then CD4+ T cells were isolated. Vaccinees lacked prior SARS-CoV-2 infection and tested negative for nucleocapsid antibodies. Half-medium exchanges with IL-2 medium took place on days 3 and 7. This clonotype originated in a human donor who received a COVID-19 vaccine. The starting material was CD4+ T cells from PBMCs cultured with HCoV-NL63 spike peptides, obtained before COVID-19 vaccination.

DNA of the CDR3: TGTGCCAGCAGTTACAAGGAGGCGGGGAGGGAGACCCAGTACTTC. Translation gives CASSYKEAGRETQYF. This chain joins TRBV6-6 and TRBJ2-5; tentative D call: TRBD2 (6 bases). This CDR3 is 15 amino acids long. The V and J ends lost 2 bases and 5 bases respectively, with 15 bases between them. Germline V gene lookup returns CDR1 MNHNY and CDR2 SVGAGI (reference sequence).